Presented here are 29 T cell receptor beta chains from one specimen sequenced in a study of blood T cell repertoires in COVID-19. The assay was immunoSEQ multiplex PCR, and TCRdb's table has in-frame clones only and misses some. The table records about 200,000 clones, about 85% of them present only once. Source material: peripheral blood. The receptors shown here come from a woman aged 80 or over with acute or convalescent COVID-19.

V and J are TRBV5-3 and TRBJ2-2, with TRBD2 matching over 12 bases. TRBV5-3 is known as an ORF, though its function is uncertain. With V trimmed by 4 bases and J by 5 bases, 6 bases remained unmatched. The CDR3 is 16 amino acids. The CDR3 protein is CARSEGLAGGTGELFF. CDR3 DNA: TGTGCCAGAAGCGAGGGACTAGCGGGTGGGACCGGGGAGCTGTTTTTT.

This CDR3 is CASSQRTGQLTSNYGYTF. In DNA form, the CDR3 reads TGTGCCAGCAGCCAAAGAACGGGACAGCTGACAAGTAACTATGGCTACACCTTC. The chain has TRBV14 and TRBJ1-2, with 7 bases fitting TRBD1. The CDR3 runs 18 residues. J lost 1 base, V lost 2 bases, and 13 bases had no gene match. Germline CDR1 and CDR2: SGHDN and FVKESK.

This clone has just one count. The chain recombines TRBV7-8 with TRBJ1-2; D is undetermined. V gave up 1 base and J gave up 4 bases, with 7 bases separating them. This CDR3 has 13 residues. Germline values: CDR1 SGHVS, CDR2 FQNEAQ. CDR3 coding DNA: TGTGCCAGCAGCTTAGGCACAGCCTATGGCTACACCTTC. Encoded protein: CASSLGTAYGYTF.

This rearrangement joins TRBV18 to TRBJ2-2, with TRBD2 matching over 10 bases. CDR1 KGHSH and CDR2 LQKENI come from the germline V gene. The CDR3 extends over 16 amino acids. Germline trimming cut 4 bases from V and 7 bases from J; bases unmatched to any gene: 9. Here the CDR3 DNA reads TGTGCCAGCTCACAATTCCTAGCGGGAGAGAGCGGGGAGCTGTTTTTT. It yields the protein CASSQFLAGESGELFF.

The V gene is TRBV29-1, the J gene TRBJ2-1; D gene uncertain. The V gene's germline CDR1 is SQVTM and CDR2 ANQGSEA. CDR3 size: 13 residues. V was pared by 7 bases and J by 0 bases, with 10 bases between. The CDR3 protein is CSARSSSYNEQFF. The CDR3 DNA reads TGCAGCGCCCGTTCGAGCTCCTACAATGAGCAGTTCTTC.

V is TRBV6-2 or TRBV6-3 and J is TRBJ1-1, with D maybe TRBD1 (5 bases). Trimming pared 2 bases from V and 5 bases from J, leaving 9 bases between. Germline V gene data show CDR1 as MNHEY and CDR2 as SVGEGT. The length of the CDR3 is 13 residues. The CDR3 nucleotides read TGTGCCAGCAGTTACGCGGGGGGGACTGAAGCTTTCTTT. It yields the protein CASSYAGGTEAFF.

V is TRBV7-9 and J is TRBJ1-2, with a tentative D call TRBD1 (5 bases). The CDR3 is 14 residues long. Germline V CDR1 and CDR2: SEHNR, FQNEAQ (reference sequence). V gave up 3 bases and J gave up 4 bases, with 12 bases separating them. Here the CDR3 reads CASSLVQGSYGYTF. CDR3 nucleotides: TGTGCCAGCAGCTTGGTTCAGGGATCCTATGGCTACACCTTC.

The CDR3 sequence is CASGRLAGVGEQFF. The CDR3 DNA is TGTGCCAGCGGCCGACTAGCGGGAGTAGGTGAGCAGTTCTTC. The rearrangement links TRBV6-2 or TRBV6-3 to TRBJ2-1; 12 bases line up with TRBD2. The J segment lost 9 bases and the V segment lost 8 bases, leaving 8 bases of the junction unmatched. Per the germline V gene, CDR1 is MNHEY and CDR2 is SVGEGT. The CDR3 has 14 amino acids.

This clone was detected a few times. The chain is built from TRBV20-1 and TRBJ2-7; D is undetermined. The V gene lost 2 bases and the J gene lost 2 bases, with 4 bases spanning the gap. The CDR3 is 11 residues long. The germline V gene has CDR1 DFQATT and CDR2 SNEGSKA (reference sequence). The CDR3 reads CSARQAYEQYF. The CDR3 nucleotides read TGCAGTGCTAGACAGGCCTACGAGCAGTACTTC.

The chain uses TRBV18 and TRBJ2-7; 7 bases fit TRBD1. This CDR3 is built from 14 residues. V dropped 6 bases and J dropped 1; count of bases not matched to a gene: 6. Per germline, CDR1 KGHSH and CDR2 LQKENI. CDR3: CASSPRTGSYEQYF. The CDR3 nucleotides read TGTGCCAGCTCCCCCCGGACAGGTTCCTACGAGCAGTACTTC. The full variable domain, its missing parts supplied by reference TRBV18 and TRBJ2-7, is NAGVMQNPRHLVRRRGQEARLRCSPMKGHSHVYWYRQLPEEGLKFMVYLQKENIIDESGMPKERFSAEFPKEGPSILRIQQVVRGDSAAYFCASSPRTGSYEQYFGPGTRLTVT.

The chain combines TRBV30 with TRBJ2-3, with 13 nucleotides matching TRBD2. Per the germline V gene, CDR1 is GTSNPN and CDR2 is SVGIG (reference sequence). V was clipped by 6 bases and J by 6 bases; unmatched bases: 12. CDR3 size: 16 residues. The CDR3 bases are TGTGCCTGCTCGACCGGGACTAGCGGGACAACGGATACGCAGTATTTT. Translating gives CACSTGTSGTTDTQYF.

The chain uses TRBV5-6 and TRBJ2-7, with 9 bases matching TRBD1. This CDR3 region has 14 residues. Trimming cost V 3 bases and J 3 bases; bases outside gene matches: 4. Per germline, CDR1 SGHDT and CDR2 YYEEEE. Here the CDR3 DNA reads TGTGCCAGCAGCTCCCCGGGACAGGGCTACGAGCAGTACTTC. Its translation is CASSSPGQGYEQYF.

The J gene is TRBJ2-1, the V gene TRBV6-5, with TRBD2 as a possible D gene (5 bases). Germline lookup yields CDR1 MNHEY and CDR2 SVGAGI. Trimming took off 11 bases at V and 1 base at J, with 12 bases between the two ends. There are 13 residues in the CDR3. The CDR3 is CAGRRGSYNEQFF. The CDR3 region has the DNA TGTGCCGGAAGACGGGGTTCCTACAATGAGCAGTTCTTC.

V usage is TRBV27 and J usage is TRBJ1-5, with D perhaps matching TRBD1 (6 bases). The CDR3 has 15 residues. From germline, CDR1 is MNHEY and CDR2 SMNVEV (reference sequence). Trimming shortened V by 4 bases and J by 6 bases, and 16 bases separated the two germline ends. The CDR3 coding sequence is TGTGCCAGCAGTTCCATACCAGGGGCAACTCAGCCCCAGCATTTT. The encoded protein is CASSSIPGATQPQHF.

V and J are TRBV7-9 and TRBJ2-7; no clear D gene. Per the germline V gene, CDR1 is SEHNR and CDR2 is FQNEAQ (reference sequence). The CDR3 contains 11 residues. Trimming took 5 bases from V and 3 from J, leaving 5 bases between them. CDR3 coding DNA: TGTGCCAGCAGCCTATACTACGAGCAGTACTTC. This codes for CASSLYYEQYF.

V is TRBV30 and J is TRBJ2-4, with TRBD1 matching 11 bases. This CDR3 has 15 residues. Germline CDR1 reads GTSNPN; CDR2 reads SVGIG (reference sequence). V lost 1 base and J lost 9; bases outside the gene matches: 8. The CDR3 DNA reads as TGTGCCTGGAGTGCCGGACAGGGGGCAATGGGCATTCAGTACTTC. This encodes CAWSAGQGAMGIQYF.

This clone was seen a single time. The rearrangement links TRBV27 to TRBJ2-7; D call uncertain. The CDR3 totals 14 residues. The germline V gene has CDR1 MNHEY and CDR2 SMNVEV (reference sequence). Trimming pared 3 bases from V and 6 bases from J, leaving 15 bases between. CDR3 loop: CASSFWFNYGEQYF. The CDR3, as DNA: TGTGCCAGCAGTTTTTGGTTTAATTACGGCGAGCAGTACTTC.

The chain has TRBV19 and TRBJ1-2, with D perhaps TRBD1 (6 bases). The CDR3 is 13 residues long. Trimming pared 6 bases from V and 8 bases from J, leaving 16 bases between. Germline values: CDR1 LNHDA, CDR2 SQIVND (reference sequence). CDR3 sequence: CASSIGQYPGYTF. The CDR3, as DNA: TGTGCCAGTAGCATCGGACAGTATCCCGGCTACACCTTC.

The chain employs TRBV5-8 and TRBJ1-2; 7 bases align to TRBD1. The CDR3 is 14 amino acids. The J segment lost 4 bases and the V segment lost 4 bases, leaving 7 bases of the junction unmatched. Germline assignment: CDR1 SGHTS and CDR2 YDEGEE. The CDR3 bases are TGTGCCAGCAGCCCGACAGGGATGGTCTATGGCTACACCTTC. This translates into CASSPTGMVYGYTF.

This chain uses TRBV18 with TRBJ2-1, with 10 bases identical to TRBD2. The V and J ends lost 1 base and 0 bases, in that order; junction bases with no gene match: 3. CDR1 and CDR2 (germline): KGHSH, LQKENI. CDR3 length: 17 amino acids. CDR3 loop: CASSPLLAGSSYNEQFF. The CDR3 nucleotides read TGTGCCAGCTCACCACTACTAGCGGGGAGCTCCTACAATGAGCAGTTCTTC.

This sequence joins TRBV7-2 and TRBJ2-7, with D perhaps TRBD1 (6 bases). This CDR3 region has 13 residues. Trimming took 5 bases from V and 2 from J, leaving 10 bases between them. Germline CDR1 reads SGHTA; CDR2 reads FQGNSA. CDR3 in DNA: TGTGCCAGCAGCCGCAGGGGCCCCTACGAGCAGTACTTC. Protein sequence: CASSRRGPYEQYF.

The V call is TRBV6-5, the J call TRBJ1-3, with D maybe TRBD1 (6 bases). From germline, CDR1 is MNHEY and CDR2 SVGAGI. V lost 0 bases to trimming and J lost 4 bases, with 10 bases between them. This CDR3 is 15 amino acids long. This CDR3 is CASSYSRQGGNTIYF. The CDR3 DNA reads as TGTGCCAGCAGTTACTCGAGGCAGGGGGGAAACACCATATATTTT.

The V and J genes are TRBV7-9 and TRBJ1-5; 12 nucleotides match TRBD1. CDR3 length: 15 amino acids. V lost 3 bases to trimming and J lost 6 bases; unmatched junction nucleotides: 3. Germline CDR1 is SEHNR and CDR2 is FQNEAQ (reference sequence). This CDR3 is CASSLGTGGVQPQHF. The CDR3 DNA sequence: TGTGCCAGCAGCTTGGGGACAGGGGGCGTTCAGCCCCAGCATTTT. Together with reference TRBV7-9 and TRBJ1-5, the CDR3 gives the full variable domain: DTGVSQNPRHKITKRGQNVTFRCDPISEHNRLYWYRQTLGQGPEFLTYFQNEAQLEKSRLLSDRFSAERPKGSFSTLEIQRTEQGDSAMYLCASSLGTGGVQPQHFGDGTRLSIL.

The chain links TRBV4-3 to TRBJ1-6; D is uncertain. The V gene's germline CDR1 is LGHNA and CDR2 YSLEER. Trimming stripped 0 bases from V and 7 bases from J, with 13 bases between. The CDR3 contains 16 residues. CDR3 sequence: CASSQEPGFFNSPLHF. The CDR3 DNA reads as TGCGCCAGCAGCCAAGAACCCGGGTTCTTCAATTCACCCCTCCACTTT.

The V call is TRBV27, the J call TRBJ2-7; TRBD2 agrees at 8 bases. Trimming took 0 bases from V and 3 from J; bases not matched to a gene: 10. Germline CDR1 MNHEY, CDR2 SMNVEV (reference sequence). The CDR3 totals 17 residues. This CDR3 is CASSLSGLAGLYYEQYF. The CDR3, as DNA: TGTGCCAGCAGTTTATCAGGGTTAGCGGGGCTATACTACGAGCAGTACTTC.

This rearrangement joins TRBV6-5 to TRBJ2-7; 12 nucleotides agree with TRBD1. Germline CDR1 MNHEY, CDR2 SVGAGI. The J segment lost 3 bases and the V segment lost 2 bases, leaving 2 bases of the junction unmatched. This CDR3 contains 15 residues. The CDR3 DNA reads TGTGCCAGCAGTTACGGGACAGGGGGCCGCTACGAGCAGTACTTC. This gives the protein CASSYGTGGRYEQYF.

The chain combines TRBV20-1 with TRBJ2-5; TRBD2 agrees at 7 bases. This CDR3 region has 13 residues. The V and J ends lost 3 bases and 1 base, in that order; junction bases with no gene match: 2. The germline gives CDR1 DFQATT, CDR2 SNEGSKA (reference sequence). The CDR3 DNA sequence: TGCAGTGCTAGTAGCGGGCCCCAAGAGACCCAGTACTTC. Amino acid sequence: CSASSGPQETQYF.

The V and J genes are TRBV27 and TRBJ1-5; maybe TRBD1 (6 bases). V lost 3 bases to trimming and J lost 10 bases, with 16 bases between them. The CDR3 is 14 amino acids. Looked up from germline, CDR1 is MNHEY and CDR2 is SMNVEV (reference sequence). The chain's CDR3 is CASSFSGGRVPQHF. The CDR3 nucleotides read TGTGCCAGCAGTTTTAGTGGGGGCCGCGTTCCCCAGCATTTT.

This chain links TRBV11-3 with TRBJ2-5, with 9 bases lining up with TRBD2. This CDR3 spans 15 amino acids. V lost 1 base to trimming and J lost 0 bases; unmatched junction nucleotides: 0. Germline CDR1 reads SGHNT; CDR2 reads YENEEA. CDR3 loop: CASSLGLADQETQYF. The CDR3 DNA reads as TGTGCCAGCAGCTTAGGACTAGCGGACCAAGAGACCCAGTACTTC.